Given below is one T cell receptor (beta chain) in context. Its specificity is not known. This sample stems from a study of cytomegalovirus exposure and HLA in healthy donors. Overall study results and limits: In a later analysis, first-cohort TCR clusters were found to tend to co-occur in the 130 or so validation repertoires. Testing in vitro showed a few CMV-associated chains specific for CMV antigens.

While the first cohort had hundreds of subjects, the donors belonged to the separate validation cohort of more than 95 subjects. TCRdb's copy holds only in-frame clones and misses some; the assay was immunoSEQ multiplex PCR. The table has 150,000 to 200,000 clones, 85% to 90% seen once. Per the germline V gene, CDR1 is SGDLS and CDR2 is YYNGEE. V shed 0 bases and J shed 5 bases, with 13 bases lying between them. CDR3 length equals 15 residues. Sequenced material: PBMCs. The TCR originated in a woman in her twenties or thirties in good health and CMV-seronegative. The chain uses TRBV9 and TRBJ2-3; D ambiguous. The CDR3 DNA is TGTGCCAGCAGCGTAGACCTCAGCCAAGAAGATACGCAGTATTTT. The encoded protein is CASSVDLSQEDTQYF. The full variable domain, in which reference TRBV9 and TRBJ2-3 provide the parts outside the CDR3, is DSGVTQTPKHLITATGQRVTLRCSPRSGDLSVYWYQQSLDQGLQFLIQYYNGEERAKGNILERFSAQQFPDLHSELNLSSLELGDSALYFCASSVDLSQEDTQYFGPGTRLTVL.